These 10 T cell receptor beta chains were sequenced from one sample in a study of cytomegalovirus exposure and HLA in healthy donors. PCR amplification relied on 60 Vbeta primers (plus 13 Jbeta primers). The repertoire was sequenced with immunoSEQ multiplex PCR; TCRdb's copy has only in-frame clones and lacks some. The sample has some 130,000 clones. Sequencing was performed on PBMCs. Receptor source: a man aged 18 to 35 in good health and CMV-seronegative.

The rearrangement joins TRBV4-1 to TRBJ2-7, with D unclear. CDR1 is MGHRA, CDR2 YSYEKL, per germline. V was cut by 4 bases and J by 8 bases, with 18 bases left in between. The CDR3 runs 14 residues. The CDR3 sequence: CASSPRGGDKQQYF. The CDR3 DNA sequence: TGCGCCAGCAGCCCCCGAGGCGGTGATAAGCAGCAGTACTTC.

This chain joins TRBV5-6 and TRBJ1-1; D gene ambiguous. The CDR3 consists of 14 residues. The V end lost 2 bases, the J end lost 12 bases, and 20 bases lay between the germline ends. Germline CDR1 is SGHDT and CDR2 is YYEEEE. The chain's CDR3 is CASSFSPEPYVPFF. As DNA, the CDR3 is TGTGCCAGCAGCTTTTCGCCGGAGCCTTACGTACCTTTCTTT.

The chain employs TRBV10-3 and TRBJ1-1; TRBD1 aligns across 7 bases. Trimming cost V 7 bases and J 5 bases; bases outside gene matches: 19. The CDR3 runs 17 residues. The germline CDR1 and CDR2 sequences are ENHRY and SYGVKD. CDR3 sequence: CAITQRFLQGLGTEAFF. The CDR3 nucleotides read TGTGCCATCACCCAGAGATTTCTACAGGGGTTGGGTACTGAAGCTTTCTTT.

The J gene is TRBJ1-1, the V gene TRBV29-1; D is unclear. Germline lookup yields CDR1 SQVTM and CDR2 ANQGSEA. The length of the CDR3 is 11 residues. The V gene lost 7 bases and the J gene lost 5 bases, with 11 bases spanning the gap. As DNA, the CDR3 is TGCAGCGCCCCGCCGGGAACTGAAGCTTTCTTT. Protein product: CSAPPGTEAFF.

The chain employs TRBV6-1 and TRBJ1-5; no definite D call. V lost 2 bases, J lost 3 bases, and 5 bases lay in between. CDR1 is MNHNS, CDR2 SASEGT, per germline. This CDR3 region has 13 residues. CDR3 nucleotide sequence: TGTGCCAGCAGTGAACAGTTCAATCAGCCCCAGCATTTT. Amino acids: CASSEQFNQPQHF.

CDR3 DNA sequence: TGTGCCAGCAGTATCTACCACTACGAGCAGTACTTC. Protein: CASSIYHYEQYF. The chain carries TRBV28 and TRBJ2-7; D is unresolved. The ends were cut back, 5 bases at V and 3 bases at J, with 8 bases in the middle. The CDR3 sequence is 12 residues long. Germline CDR1 is MDHEN and CDR2 is SYDVKM.

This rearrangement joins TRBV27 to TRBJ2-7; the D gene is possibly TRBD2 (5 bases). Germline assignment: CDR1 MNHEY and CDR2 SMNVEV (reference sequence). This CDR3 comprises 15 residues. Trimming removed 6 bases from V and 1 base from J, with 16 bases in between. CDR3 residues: CASRTAGIRSYEQYF. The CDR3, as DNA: TGTGCCAGCAGAACCGCGGGTATAAGGTCCTACGAGCAGTACTTC.

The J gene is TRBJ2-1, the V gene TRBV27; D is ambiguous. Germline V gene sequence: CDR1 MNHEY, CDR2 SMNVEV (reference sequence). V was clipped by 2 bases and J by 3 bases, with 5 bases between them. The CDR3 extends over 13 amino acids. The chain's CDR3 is CASSLGGYNEQFF. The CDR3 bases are TGTGCCAGCAGTTTAGGCGGCTACAATGAGCAGTTCTTC.

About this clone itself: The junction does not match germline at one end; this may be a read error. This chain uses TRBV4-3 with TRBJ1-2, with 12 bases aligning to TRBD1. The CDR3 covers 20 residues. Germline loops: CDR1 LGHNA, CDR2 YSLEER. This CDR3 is CASSQDPGTGGFGANYGYTF. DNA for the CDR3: TGCGCCAGCAGTCAAGATCCCGGGACAGGGGGCTTCGGAGCTAACTATGGCTACACCTTC.

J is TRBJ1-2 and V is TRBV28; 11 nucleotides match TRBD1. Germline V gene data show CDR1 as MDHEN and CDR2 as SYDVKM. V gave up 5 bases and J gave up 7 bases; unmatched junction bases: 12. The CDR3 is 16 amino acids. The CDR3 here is CASSDPLGQGASGYTF. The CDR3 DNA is TGTGCCAGCAGTGACCCACTAGGACAGGGGGCTAGTGGCTACACCTTC.